The T cell receptor (beta chain) described here comes from a study of blood T cell repertoires in COVID-19. Study information: Both acute and convalescent COVID-19 samples were obtained from the United States, Italy and Spain.

The V end was cut by 1 base, the J end by 5 bases, with 14 bases between. Germline V gene sequence: CDR1 LGHDT, CDR2 YNNKEL (reference sequence). CDR3 length: 15 amino acids. The data were produced by immunoSEQ multiplex PCR, yet TCRdb's version contains in-frame clones alone and is incomplete. The sample consists of hundreds of thousands of clones, around 84% of them appearing once. V usage is TRBV3-1 (or the pseudogene TRBV3-2) and J usage is TRBJ2-5, with TRBD1 as a possible D gene (6 bases). The clonotype originates from a woman aged 50 to 60 who had recovered from COVID-19. The sample taken for sequencing was PBMCs or T cells enriched from blood (not recorded which). The CDR3 reads CASSQGAGVAETQYF. The CDR3 DNA sequence: TGTGCCAGCAGCCAAGGGGCAGGGGTCGCGGAGACCCAGTACTTC.